What follows are 20 T cell receptor beta chains derived from one specimen sequenced in a study of shared clonotypes between healthy human individuals. TCRdb's copy holds only in-frame clones and misses some; the assay was immunoSEQ multiplex PCR. In the table there are approximately 720,000 clones, 72% of which are singletons. The sample was memory CD4+ T cells sorted from blood. Subset given: CD45RA-negative fraction. These receptors came from a woman aged 25-40 years in good health.

This clone was detected only a few times. The chain employs TRBV28 and TRBJ2-3, with a tentative D call TRBD2 (6 bases). Germline-derived CDR1 and CDR2 are MDHEN and SYDVKM. The CDR3 covers 17 residues. V was shortened by 5 bases and J by 0 bases, with 18 bases between the two germline ends. Here the CDR3 reads CASSTNPGSGSTDTQYF. The CDR3 nucleotides read TGTGCCAGCAGTACGAACCCCGGGAGCGGGAGCACAGATACGCAGTATTTT.

J is TRBJ2-7 and V is TRBV6-1; the match to TRBD1 covers 7 bases. This CDR3 comprises 15 residues. The V and J ends lost 2 bases and 2 bases, in that order; junction bases with no gene match: 6. Looked up from germline, CDR1 is MNHNS and CDR2 is SASEGT. CDR3 coding DNA: TGTGCCAGCAGTGAAATGCACAGGGGAGCCTACGAGCAGTACTTC. Translating it yields CASSEMHRGAYEQYF.

The rearrangement joins TRBV6-5 to TRBJ2-1; unclear D gene. The V and J ends lost 6 bases and 6 bases respectively, with 0 bases between them. From germline, CDR1 is MNHEY and CDR2 SVGAGI. The CDR3 covers 9 residues. This chain's CDR3 is CASSNEQFF. The CDR3 DNA sequence: TGTGCCAGCAGCAATGAGCAGTTCTTC.

The rearrangement uses TRBV5-4 and TRBJ2-1, with a possible D match to TRBD2 (6 bases). V shed 2 bases and J shed 10 bases, with 16 bases lying between them. There are 14 residues in the CDR3. Germline-derived CDR1 and CDR2 are SGHNT and YYREEE (reference sequence). The CDR3 DNA follows: TGTGCCAGCAGCTTTAGCGGCGCGGCACGAGAGCAGTTCTTC. This codes for CASSFSGAAREQFF.

The chain links TRBV28 to TRBJ2-7, with D perhaps matching TRBD1 (5 bases). The CDR3 is 12 residues long. Trimming removed 7 bases from V and 4 bases from J, with 11 bases in between. Germline CDR1 MDHEN, CDR2 SYDVKM. The CDR3 DNA reads TGTGCCAGCAACTCAGGGTTGTACGAGCAGTACTTC. It translates to CASNSGLYEQYF.

The DNA of the CDR3 is TGTGCCAGCAGTTACTCTGGTTATCCGGGGGAGACCCAGTACTTC. Translated, it gives CASSYSGYPGETQYF. This chain joins TRBV6-5 and TRBJ2-5, with D perhaps matching TRBD2 (5 bases). Germline V CDR1 and CDR2: MNHEY, SVGAGI. The germline V and J ends were trimmed by 0 bases and 5 bases, with 13 bases remaining between them. The CDR3 extends over 15 amino acids.

V is TRBV5-6 and J is TRBJ1-4; the D is unclear. This CDR3 contains 14 residues. Germline CDR1 SGHDT, CDR2 YYEEEE. Trimming removed 1 base at V and 0 bases at J, with 4 bases between. The CDR3 sequence: CASSLKTTNEKLFF. CDR3 sequence (DNA): TGTGCCAGCAGCTTGAAGACAACTAATGAAAAACTGTTTTTT. The full variable domain, its missing parts supplied by reference TRBV5-6 and TRBJ1-4, is DAGVTQSPTHLIKTRGQQVTLRCSPKSGHDTVSWYQQALGQGPQFIFQYYEEEERQRGNFPDRFSGHQFPNYSSELNVNALLLGDSALYLCASSLKTTNEKLFFGSGTQLSVL.

This clone was counted once. The chain employs TRBV15 and TRBJ2-7; 9 nucleotides match TRBD1. CDR1 and CDR2 from the germline V gene are LNHNV and YYDKDF (reference sequence). Trimming cost V 2 bases and J 3 bases; bases outside gene matches: 5. The CDR3 is 15 residues long. CDR3 nucleotide sequence: TGTGCCACCAGCAGACCGGGACAGGGAGGCTACGAGCAGTACTTC. This codes for CATSRPGQGGYEQYF.

The chain has TRBV29-1 and TRBJ1-2; TRBD1 matches at 9 bases. V lost 7 bases to trimming and J lost 5 bases; unmatched junction nucleotides: 5. Germline values: CDR1 SQVTM, CDR2 ANQGSEA. CDR3 length: 12 residues. The CDR3 loop is CSAAGQGYGYTF. The CDR3 DNA reads as TGCAGCGCCGCGGGACAGGGATATGGCTACACCTTC. Filled out from reference TRBV29-1 and TRBJ1-2, the complete variable domain reads SAVISQKPSRDICQRGTSLTIQCQVDSQVTMMFWYRQQPGQSLTLIATANQGSEATYESGFVIDKFPISRPNLTFSTLTVSNMSPEDSSIYLCSAAGQGYGYTFGSGTRLTVV.

This clone was counted ten times or more. In DNA form, the CDR3 reads TGTGCCAGCAGCTTAATTCTCCGGGCCAGGAGGAACGAGCAGTACTTC. Its translation is CASSLILRARRNEQYF. V gene TRBV5-5 combines with J gene TRBJ2-7; TRBD2 might be the D (5 bases). The CDR3 sequence is 16 residues long. V lost 2 bases, J lost 5 bases, and 20 bases lay in between. CDR1 is SGHKS, CDR2 YYEKEE, per germline (reference sequence).

CDR3 nucleotides: TGTGCCAGCAGCCCATCAATGGGGACAGGATCTTACGAGCAGTACTTC. Protein product: CASSPSMGTGSYEQYF. The chain uses TRBV14 and TRBJ2-7; TRBD1 agrees at 8 bases. Germline V gene data show CDR1 as SGHDN and CDR2 as FVKESK. Trimming took 4 bases from V and 4 from J; bases not matched to a gene: 12. CDR3 length: 16 amino acids.

In its sample, this clone was seen once. The same CDR3 also results from other DNA sequences found in this sample. This rearrangement joins TRBV28 to TRBJ1-2; D uncertain. CDR1 and CDR2 (germline): MDHEN, SYDVKM. Trimming took off 4 bases at V and 2 bases at J, with 8 bases between the two ends. The length of the CDR3 is 13 residues. The CDR3 coding sequence is TGTGCCAGCAGTTGGGGTTCCAACTATGGCTACACCTTC. It codes for CASSWGSNYGYTF.

The genes are TRBV29-1 and TRBJ2-7; 7 bases map to TRBD1. CDR3 length equals 13 residues. Per the germline V gene, CDR1 is SQVTM and CDR2 is ANQGSEA. The V segment lost 4 bases and the J segment 2 bases; nucleotides outside the gene matches: 5. CDR3 protein: CSVGTGPPYEQYF. The CDR3 DNA reads TGCAGCGTTGGGACAGGACCCCCCTACGAGCAGTACTTC.

The chain couples TRBV30 to TRBJ2-5; D might be TRBD2 (5 bases). Germline V gene data show CDR1 as GTSNPN and CDR2 as SVGIG (reference sequence). V was shortened by 3 bases and J by 3 bases, with 11 bases between the two germline ends. The CDR3 sequence is 13 residues long. The CDR3: CAWRGGLKETQYF. CDR3 sequence (DNA): TGTGCCTGGAGGGGCGGACTTAAAGAGACCCAGTACTTC.

This clone was found once. This chain joins TRBV7-9 and TRBJ2-1, with D hard to call. Trimming shortened V by 5 bases and J by 0 bases, and 17 bases separated the two germline ends. Germline CDR1 reads SEHNR; CDR2 reads FQNEAQ (reference sequence). This CDR3 comprises 17 residues. The CDR3 reads CASSLQDLINSYNEQFF. The DNA for the CDR3 is TGTGCCAGCAGCCTCCAAGACCTAATAAACTCCTACAATGAGCAGTTCTTC.

The V and J genes are TRBV20-1 and TRBJ2-3; no definite D call. The CDR3 extends over 11 amino acids. V was shortened by 2 bases and J by 6 bases, with 6 bases between the two germline ends. The V gene's germline CDR1 is DFQATT and CDR2 SNEGSKA (reference sequence). CDR3 sequence: CSARFQDTQYF. The CDR3 coding sequence is TGCAGTGCTAGATTCCAGGATACGCAGTATTTT.

Remarks on this clone: Other DNA sequences in this sample translate to the same CDR3. The chain recombines TRBV6-6 with TRBJ2-3; the D gene could be TRBD1 or TRBD2 (5 bases each). Trimming left V 2 bases short and J 2 bases short, with 11 bases between. The CDR3 is made up of 15 amino acids. Germline V gene data show CDR1 as MNHNY and CDR2 as SVGAGI (reference sequence). The CDR3 bases are TGTGCCAGCAGTTACCCCGGGACGTCCACAGATACGCAGTATTTT. Translation gives CASSYPGTSTDTQYF.

The chain joins TRBV19 to TRBJ1-2; the D gene is possibly TRBD1 (6 bases). Germline V gene lookup returns CDR1 LNHDA and CDR2 SQIVND (reference sequence). V was pared by 8 bases and J by 4 bases, with 23 bases between. The CDR3 runs 16 residues. This CDR3 reads CASVAPGAGESYGYTF. In DNA form, the CDR3 reads TGTGCCAGTGTGGCTCCGGGAGCAGGGGAGAGCTATGGCTACACCTTC.

This chain joins TRBV7-2 and TRBJ1-2; the D gene is possibly TRBD1 (5 bases). Per the germline V gene, CDR1 is SGHTA and CDR2 is FQGNSA. This CDR3 spans 13 amino acids. V dropped 5 bases and J dropped 5 bases, with 12 bases sitting between them. The CDR3 is CASSPGTEYGYTF. CDR3 coding DNA: TGTGCCAGCAGCCCAGGGACCGAATATGGCTACACCTTC.

This clone has just a few counts. The chain joins TRBV6-5 to TRBJ2-7; 12 bases line up with TRBD2. The germline CDR1 and CDR2 sequences are MNHEY and SVGAGI. Unmatched junction bases numbered 7, after V lost 6 bases and J lost 4 bases. CDR3 length: 15 residues. The CDR3 DNA reads TGTGCCAGCAGACTCGCCGGGACTAGCGGGTACGAGCAGTACTTC. Translating gives CASRLAGTSGYEQYF.